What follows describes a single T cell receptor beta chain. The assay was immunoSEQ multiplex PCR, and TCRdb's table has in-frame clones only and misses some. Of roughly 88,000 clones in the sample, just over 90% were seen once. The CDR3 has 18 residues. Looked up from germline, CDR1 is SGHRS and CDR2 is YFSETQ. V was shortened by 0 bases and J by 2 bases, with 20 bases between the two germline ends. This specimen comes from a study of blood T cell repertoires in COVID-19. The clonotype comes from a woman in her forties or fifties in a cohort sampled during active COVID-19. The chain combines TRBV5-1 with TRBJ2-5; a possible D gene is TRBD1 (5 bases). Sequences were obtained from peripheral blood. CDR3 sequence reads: CASSLALMQGTPQETQYF. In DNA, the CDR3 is TGCGCCAGCAGCTTGGCTTTGATGCAGGGCACGCCTCAAGAGACCCAGTACTTC.